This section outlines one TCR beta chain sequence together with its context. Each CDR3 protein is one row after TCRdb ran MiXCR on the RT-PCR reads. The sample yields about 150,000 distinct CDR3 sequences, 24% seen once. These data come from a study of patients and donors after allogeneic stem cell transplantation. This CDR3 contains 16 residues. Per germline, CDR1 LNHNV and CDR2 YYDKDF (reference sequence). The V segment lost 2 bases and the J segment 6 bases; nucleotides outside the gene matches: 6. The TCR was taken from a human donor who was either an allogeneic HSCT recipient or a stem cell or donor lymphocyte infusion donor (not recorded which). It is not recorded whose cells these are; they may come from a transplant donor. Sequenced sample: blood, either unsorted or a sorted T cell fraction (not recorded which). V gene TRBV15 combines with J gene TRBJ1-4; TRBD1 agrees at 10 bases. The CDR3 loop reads CATSRNFGTGDEKLFF. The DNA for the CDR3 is TGTGCCACCAGCAGAAACTTCGGGACAGGGGATGAAAAACTGTTTTTT. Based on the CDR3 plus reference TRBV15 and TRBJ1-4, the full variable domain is DAMVIQNPRYQVTQFGKPVTLSCSQTLNHNVMYWYQQKSSQAPKLLFHYYDKDFNNEADTPDNFQSRRPNTSFCFLDIRSPGLGDTAMYLCATSRNFGTGDEKLFFGSGTQLSVL.